This note documents a single T cell receptor beta chain sequence. Its specificity is not known. This sample includes further DNA sequences coding for the same CDR3. CDR3 size: 15 residues. Germline assignment: CDR1 SEHNR and CDR2 FQNEAQ (reference sequence). V shed 5 bases and J 3 bases; nucleotides not matched to a gene: 6. TCRdb keeps only in-frame clones here, not all; method: immunoSEQ multiplex PCR. The data contain about 130,000 clones, less than 90% of them singletons. This entry comes from a study of identifying expanded T cells in peripheral blood. Study-wide points: Clone count variance between approximately 2-week samples rose with total template count.

The rearrangement uses TRBV7-9 and TRBJ2-7; 11 bases map to TRBD2. The clonotype originates from a person aged 18 to 75 in good health. The sequencing input was blood. CDR3 DNA sequence: TGTGCCAGCAGCCCCCGAACTAGCGGGAGCTACGAGCAGTACTTC. It translates to CASSPRTSGSYEQYF. The variable domain in full, with the rest retrieved from reference TRBV7-9 and TRBJ2-7, is DTGVSQNPRHKITKRGQNVTFRCDPISEHNRLYWYRQTLGQGPEFLTYFQNEAQLEKSRLLSDRFSAERPKGSFSTLEIQRTEQGDSAMYLCASSPRTSGSYEQYFGPGTRLTVT.